This TCR beta chain was profiled in a study of memory CD4+ T cells and cytomegalovirus serostatus. Single viable CD3+CD4+CD8-CD45RO+ cells were sorted as the memory CD4+ T cells. CD4+ T cells were isolated by positive magnetic selection. This clone was observed a few times. Its target is not known. Repertoires were generated with immunoSEQ multiplex PCR, while TCRdb's copy carries only in-frame clones and drops some. The sample contains about 54,000 clones, 70% to 80% of which appear only once. General observations from the study: Repertoires predicted CMV serostatus with median bootstrapped AUC of about 0.95. Each of some 67 CMV-associated TCRbeta sequences occurred in one to five individuals.

The CDR3 has 13 residues. Trimming shortened V by 5 bases and J by 1 base, and 11 bases separated the two germline ends. CDR1 GTSNPN and CDR2 SVGIG come from the germline V gene (reference sequence). The TCR originated in an adult in good health and CMV-seropositive. This chain uses TRBV30 with TRBJ2-5; the D gene is possibly TRBD2 (6 bases). The material sequenced was memory CD4+ T cells from blood. CDR3 in DNA: TGTGCCTGGGCCGGGGGACCCCAAGAGACCCAGTACTTC. Residues: CAWAGGPQETQYF.